This T cell receptor beta chain was documented in a study of shared clonotypes between healthy human individuals. TCRdb's copy holds only in-frame clones and misses some; the assay was immunoSEQ multiplex PCR. This sample carries about 2.4 million clones, more than 85% of them seen once, and the ten largest clones take roughly 0.39%. Healthy HIV-negative adults without recent acute infections or vaccinations served as donors. Memory CD4+ cells were the fraction left after CD45RA+ naive selection. Study-wide results and limits: Blood was the only sampled material, and tissue repertoires likely differ. Sequencing depth was expected to affect clonotype sharing among donors.

Notes on this clone: Its antigen is still unknown.

The V end lost 7 bases, the J end lost 3 bases, and 13 bases lay between the germline ends. The V gene's germline CDR1 is MDHEN and CDR2 SYDVKM. The CDR3 contains 14 residues. The specimen sequenced was naive CD4+ T cells from PBMCs. Subset defined: CD45RA+ positively selected. V and J are TRBV28 and TRBJ1-5; D call uncertain. This receptor was obtained from a man aged 18 to 30 in good health. Some clones in this sample may be carry-over from other donors' samples. CDR3 loop: CASTPSQFNQPQHF. The DNA for the CDR3 is TGTGCCAGCACCCCCTCTCAGTTCAATCAGCCCCAGCATTTT.